This T cell receptor beta chain was observed in a study of blood T cell repertoires in COVID-19. Study-wide background: The study drew acute and convalescent COVID-19 samples from the United States, Italy and Spain. Nucleic acid was either cDNA or gDNA, and it came from T cells, B-cell-depleted T cells, or PBMCs.

Authors' data handling: Estimation of nucleated cell counts relied on the amplification of reference gene primers. Measured with immunoSEQ multiplex PCR; TCRdb has only the in-frame clones, and not every one. That table is the source of V, J and clone size, and D and trimming were worked out from the DNA. The top ten clones hold more than 1.2% of a sample with under 300,000 clones, about four fifths of them seen once. V dropped 3 bases and J dropped 6 bases, with 15 bases sitting between them. This CDR3 comprises 14 residues. CDR1 GTSNPN and CDR2 SVGIG come from the germline V gene (reference sequence). Seattle cases were enrolled at active infection and followed longitudinally.

The sample consisted of peripheral blood. V is TRBV30 and J is TRBJ1-5; maybe TRBD1 (5 bases). The receptor comes from a human donor with COVID-19, enrolled during active disease. The donor label of this sample is uncertain. The CDR3 here is CAWRTPGSGQPQHF. In DNA form, the CDR3 reads TGTGCCTGGAGAACCCCAGGGTCAGGTCAGCCCCAGCATTTT.